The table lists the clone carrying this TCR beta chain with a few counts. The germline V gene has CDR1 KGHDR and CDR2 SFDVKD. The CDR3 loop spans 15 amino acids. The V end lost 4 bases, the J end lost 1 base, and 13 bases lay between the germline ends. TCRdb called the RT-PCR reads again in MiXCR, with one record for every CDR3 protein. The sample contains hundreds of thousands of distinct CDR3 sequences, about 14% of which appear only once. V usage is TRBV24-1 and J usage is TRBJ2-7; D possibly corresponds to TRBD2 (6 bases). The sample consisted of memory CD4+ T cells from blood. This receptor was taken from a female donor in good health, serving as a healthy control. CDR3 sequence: CATSDAGRGSYEQYF. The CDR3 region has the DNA TGTGCCACCAGTGACGCGGGACGGGGTTCCTACGAGCAGTACTTC.